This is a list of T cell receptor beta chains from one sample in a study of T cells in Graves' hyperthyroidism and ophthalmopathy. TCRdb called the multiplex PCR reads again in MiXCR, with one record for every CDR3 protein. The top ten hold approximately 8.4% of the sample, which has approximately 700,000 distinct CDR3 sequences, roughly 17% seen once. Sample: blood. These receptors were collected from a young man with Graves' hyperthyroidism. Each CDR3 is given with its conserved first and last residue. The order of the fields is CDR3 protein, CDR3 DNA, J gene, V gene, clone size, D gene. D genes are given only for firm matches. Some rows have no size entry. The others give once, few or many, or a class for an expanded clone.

CASSLSAGTYEQYF | TGTGCCAGCAGTTTATCGGCAGGTACCTACGAGCAGTACTTC | TRBJ2-7 | TRBV28 | NA | NA
CASSQDVAGPGELFF | TGCGCCAGCAGCCAAGATGTCGCGGGCCCCGGGGAGCTGTTTTTT | TRBJ2-2 | TRBV4-1 | many | NA
CASSVAGGLTDTQYF | TGTGCCAGCAGCGTAGCGGGGGGACTCACAGATACGCAGTATTTT | TRBJ2-3 | TRBV9 | NA | TRBD2
CASSLTSGRSETQYF | TGTGCCAGCAGTCTGACTAGCGGGAGGTCTGAGACCCAGTACTTC | TRBJ2-5 | TRBV12-3/TRBV12-4 | few | TRBD2
CSASGTSGRPDTQYF | TGCAGTGCTAGCGGGACTAGCGGGAGACCAGATACGCAGTATTTT | TRBJ2-3 | TRBV20-1 | NA | TRBD2
CASSLEPRTDTQYF | TGTGCCAGCAGCCTTGAGCCCCGCACAGATACGCAGTATTTT | TRBJ2-3 | TRBV5-5 | NA | NA
CASSLPKRKREGSYNEQFF | TGTGCCAGCAGCTTACCCAAGAGAAAGCGGGAGGGCTCCTACAATGAGCAGTTCTTC | TRBJ2-1 | TRBV7-2 | NA | TRBD2
CASSYSLPPGELFF | TGTGCCAGCAGTTACTCGCTCCCTCCGGGGGAGCTGTTTTTT | TRBJ2-2 | TRBV6-5 | NA | NA
CASIGGLNTEAFF | TGTGCCAGCATCGGGGGGCTGAACACTGAAGCTTTCTTT | TRBJ1-1 | TRBV6-1 | many | NA
CSAPDRVLNTEAFF | TGCAGTGCTCCGGACAGGGTTTTGAACACTGAAGCTTTCTTT | TRBJ1-1 | TRBV20-1 | NA | TRBD1
CASSPGRGSTEAFF | TGTGCCAGCAGCCCCGGCAGGGGTAGCACTGAAGCTTTCTTT | TRBJ1-1 | TRBV5-8 | NA | NA
CSARLAGDRNIQYF | TGCAGTGCCCGACTAGCGGGAGACAGAAACATTCAGTACTTC | TRBJ2-4 | TRBV20-1 | NA | TRBD2
CASSPSGTNTGELFF | TGTGCCAGCAGCCCCTCCGGGACGAACACCGGGGAGCTGTTTTTT | TRBJ2-2 | TRBV9 | few | NA
CAISESKVTSGNTGELFF | TGTGCCATCAGTGAGTCGAAGGTGACTAGCGGGAACACCGGGGAGCTGTTTTTT | TRBJ2-2 | TRBV10-3 | few | TRBD2
CASRGIENTGELFF | TGTGCCAGTAGGGGTATCGAGAACACCGGGGAGCTGTTTTTT | TRBJ2-2 | TRBV27 | many | NA
CASSLNPVGALSYEQYF | TGTGCCAGCAGCTTAAATCCTGTAGGGGCTCTATCCTACGAGCAGTACTTC | TRBJ2-7 | TRBV7-9 | many | NA